Below, one T cell receptor (beta chain) is given with its context. This clone was seen a single time. Its antigen specificity is not known. No much larger clonotype is one base removed from it; base qualities were not supplied. For the CD8 naive samples, CD45RO-negative cells were positively selected for CCR7, yielding a CD45RA+CCR7+ population from which TemRA cells were excluded. Healthy HIV-negative adults with no recently reported acute infections or vaccinations were included as donors. All donors were Caucasian adults living in Nashville, Tennessee, USA. After blood collection by leukapheresis, PBMCs were isolated using Ficoll-Histopaque density gradient centrifugation and then cryopreserved in the vapor phase of liquid nitrogen. Analytical flow cytometry was used to check the purity and quantity of every magnetically sorted T cell population. From each sorted fraction, genomic DNA was isolated and quantified by UV absorbance on a Nanodrop 2000c.

The data belong to a study of shared clonotypes between healthy human individuals (TCRdb year 2020). Concerning the study at large: A few men and a couple of women, aged 18 to 49 years, made up the cohort. For each donor, CD4 naive and CD4 memory were each run on three plates, CD8 naive on two plates, and CD8 memory on one plate. To estimate repertoire size and how much clonotype sharing occurs between individuals, the study deeply sequenced the blood TCR repertoires of five healthy adults. Libraries were prepared and TCR repertoires were sequenced by different laboratories using diverse techniques, in order to increase sequencing depth and limit assay-specific biases. Between about 0.9 and 8.9 billion PBMCs per donor were obtained by leukapheresis.

Overall study results and their limits: Because the study included a small number of donors, the genetic and exposure-history diversity represented was limited. Pairwise subsampling indicated that sequencing depth was expected to affect the degree of clonotype sharing among donors. When several donors were compared, the shared fraction of clonotypes was about 5% for naive CD4, approximately 3.5% for naive CD8, 2% to 2.5% for memory CD4, and 0.4% for memory CD8. Rarefaction of sorted-subset datasets indicated incomplete sequencing despite the large sequencing depth. Estimated clonotype richness was generally larger for naive than for memory subsets. Only blood was sampled, and tissue TCR repertoires likely differ from those in blood. Compared with non-shared clonotypes, clonotypes shared by all four sorted-subset donors had higher generation probabilities.

Using the deep immunoSEQ assay, multiplex PCR amplified TCR CDR3 regions from genomic DNA. Extracted genomic DNA from each cell subset was distributed evenly across all wells of several immunoSEQ 96-well plates, and each plate was treated as a replicate. For sorted subsets, about 210 ng of genomic DNA, equivalent to some 33,000 T cell genomes, went into each replicate PCR. Purified libraries were quantified with a Qubit 3.0 fluorometer, sized on a Bioanalyzer 2100, and re-quantified with the KAPA Library Quantification kit. Every immunoSEQ 96-well plate was sequenced on a separate single-read 150-cycle Illumina NextSeq 550 flow cell. In the authors' own workflow: Because the immunoSEQ output included only junctional sequences and no quality scores, the filtering could not be the same as the filtering used for full-length reads. Sequences were annotated with PyIR, a Python wrapper for IgBLAST v1.9, and V/J genes and CDR3 were assigned using IMGT germline references. Reads with weak V/J assignments (E-value above 1e-6), missing CDR3, stop codons, out-of-frame junctions, or ambiguous translated residues were removed. V3J clonotypes were defined by identical inferred V gene, J gene, and CDR3 amino acid sequence. To compute the percentage overlap between repertoires, the number of shared unique clonotypes was divided by the size of the smaller repertoire. RTK rarefaction, the Chao1 estimator, and Recon v2.1 estimates of unobserved clonotypes were used to assess repertoire richness. Generation probabilities for all TCRbeta clonotypes obtained by the gDNA method from four donors were computed using OLGA. This is the immuneACCESS table as TCRdb keeps it, with only in-frame sequences that have V and J called. A part of the clones is gone; compared with another copy, unresolved V genes explain less than half, and the rest is unexplained. The V and J calls and clone size come from that table; D and trimming were worked out from the DNA. In this sample the table shows nearly 2 million clones, about 95% of which occur a single time. The ten largest clones capture 0.95% to 1.5% of the sample.

Trimming at the junction amounts to 4 bases on V and 1 base on J, and the germline ends lie 11 bases apart. Based on the germline V gene, the CDR1 and CDR2 sequences are MNHEY and SVGAGI. Including cysteine and phenylalanine, the CDR3 has 14 amino acids. The sequence is cut down to CDR3 DNA, 42 bases in frame from base 1. The rearranged chain carries TRBV6-5 and TRBJ2-7; no confident D gene assignment can be made. This sequence was found in a man in his late teens or twenties in good health. Material: naive CD8+ T cells sorted from blood. In light of the paper, this sample's cell subset or site label describes: CD45RA+CCR7+. The DNA is TGTGCCAGCAGTTCTTCAGCTTATTCCTACGAGCAGTACTTC. This yields the protein CASSSSAYSYEQYF.